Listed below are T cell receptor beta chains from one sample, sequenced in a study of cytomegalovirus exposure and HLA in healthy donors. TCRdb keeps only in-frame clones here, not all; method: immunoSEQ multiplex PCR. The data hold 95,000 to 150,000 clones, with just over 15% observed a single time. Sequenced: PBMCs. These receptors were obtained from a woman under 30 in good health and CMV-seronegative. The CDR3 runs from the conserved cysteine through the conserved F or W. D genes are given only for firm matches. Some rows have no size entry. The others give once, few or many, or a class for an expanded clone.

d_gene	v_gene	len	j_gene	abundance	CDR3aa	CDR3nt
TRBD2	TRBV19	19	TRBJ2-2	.	CASSRGDLAGGFNTGELFF	TGTGCCAGTAGTAGAGGGGACCTAGCGGGAGGATTCAACACCGGGGAGCTGTTTTTT
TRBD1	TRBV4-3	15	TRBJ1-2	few	CASSQGTATNYGYTF	TGCGCCAGCAGCCAGGGGACAGCAACTAACTATGGCTACACCTTC
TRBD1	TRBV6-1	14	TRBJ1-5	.	CASRGDRANQPQHF	TGTGCCAGCAGGGGGGACAGGGCCAATCAGCCCCAGCATTTT
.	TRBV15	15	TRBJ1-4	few	CATSRDIQENEKLFF	TGTGCCACCAGCAGAGATATACAGGAAAATGAAAAACTGTTTTTT
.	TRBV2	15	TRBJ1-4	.	CASSEGGGFGEKLFF	TGTGCCAGCAGTGAAGGGGGGGGGTTTGGTGAAAAACTGTTTTTT
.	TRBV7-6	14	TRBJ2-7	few	CASSLEGPSREQYF	TGTGCCAGCAGCTTAGAAGGTCCCTCCAGGGAGCAGTACTTC
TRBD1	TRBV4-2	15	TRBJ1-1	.	CASSQLNRGNTEAFF	TGTGCCAGCAGCCAACTTAACAGGGGGAACACTGAAGCTTTCTTT
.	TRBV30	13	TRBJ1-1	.	CAWLLQGLTEAFF	TGTGCCTGGCTACTCCAGGGGCTTACTGAAGCTTTCTTT
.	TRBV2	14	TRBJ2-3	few	CASFGVPSTDTQYF	TGTGCCAGCTTCGGGGTACCTAGCACAGATACGCAGTATTTT
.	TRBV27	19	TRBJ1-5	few	CASSSPRRGPMESNQPQHF	TGTGCCAGCAGTTCCCCTCGCAGGGGCCCTATGGAGAGCAATCAGCCCCAGCATTTT
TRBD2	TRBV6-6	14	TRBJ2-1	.	CASSYSREENEQFF	TGTGCCAGCAGTTACTCCCGGGAGGAGAATGAGCAGTTCTTC
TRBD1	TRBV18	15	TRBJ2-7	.	CASSPPGQGHYEQYF	TGTGCCAGCTCCCCACCGGGACAGGGGCACTACGAGCAGTACTTC
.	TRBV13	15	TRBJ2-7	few	CASSSPSTGFYEQYF	TGTGCCAGCAGCTCCCCTTCTACAGGGTTCTACGAGCAGTACTTC
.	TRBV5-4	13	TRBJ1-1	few	CASSLGTATEAFF	TGTGCCAGCAGCTTGGGCACTGCCACTGAAGCTTTCTTT
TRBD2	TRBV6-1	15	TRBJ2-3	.	CASSEAAGGPYTQYF	TGTGCCAGCAGTGAAGCTGCGGGAGGGCCCTATACGCAGTATTTT
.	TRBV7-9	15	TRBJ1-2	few	CASSGPAAANYGYTF	TGTGCCAGCAGCGGCCCGGCGGCAGCTAACTATGGCTACACCTTC
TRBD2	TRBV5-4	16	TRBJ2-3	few	CASSLEGTRVSDTQYF	TGTGCCAGCAGCTTGGAAGGGACTAGAGTTTCAGATACGCAGTATTTT